These 15 T cell receptor beta chains originate from one sample sequenced in a study of tumor-infiltrating lymphocytes in primary liver carcinoma. Taking roughly 20-34 mg of unsorted bulk tissue, the authors co-extracted RNA and DNA. With a constant-region primer, TCR beta cDNA was made from approximately 450 ng of total RNA. Libraries of TCR beta came from three nested multiplex PCR rounds with slightly modified ARM-PCR. The first two PCR rounds used TRBV1-TRBV30 forward primers with a C-beta reverse primer, nine to ten cycles each. TCRdb recomputed calls from the multiplex PCR reads with MiXCR, one row per CDR3 protein. Of approximately 110,000 distinct CDR3 sequences in the sample, 55% to 75% are singletons; the top ten hold 8% to 9%. Sequencing was carried out using liver tumor tissue from sampling region 3. The subset: tumor region T3, left-lateral pole. The receptors derive from a woman aged 60-75 years with primary liver carcinoma and hepatitis B virus infection.

The chain has TRBV11-2 and TRBJ2-1, with D possibly being TRBD2 (5 bases). This CDR3 spans 17 amino acids. Trimming took off 0 bases at V and 4 bases at J, with 16 bases between the two ends. Germline CDR1 and CDR2: SGHAT and FQNNGV. CDR3 sequence: CASSLDEMGAMYNEQFF. CDR3 sequence (DNA): TGTGCCAGCAGCTTAGATGAGATGGGAGCGATGTACAATGAGCAGTTCTTC. The entire variable domain, with the rest obtained from reference TRBV11-2 and TRBJ2-1, is as follows: EAGVAQSPRYKIIEKRQSVAFWCNPISGHATLYWYQQILGQGPKLLIQFQNNGVVDDSQLPKDRFSAERLKGVDSTLKIQPAKLEDSAVYLCASSLDEMGAMYNEQFFGPGTRLTVL.

Concerning this clonotype: At one end the junction does not follow the germline gene, possibly because of a read error. This chain joins TRBV11-2 and TRBJ2-3; tentatively, D is TRBD2 (5 bases). Per germline, CDR1 SGHAT and CDR2 FQNNGV. This CDR3 has 15 amino acids. As DNA, the CDR3 is TGTGTCAGCAGCCTAGAGGGTAGGAACATAGATACGCAGTATTTT. Amino acids: CVSSLEGRNIDTQYF.

A word on this clonotype: The junction and the germline gene differ at one end; a read error may be behind it. This chain connects TRBV7-8 to TRBJ2-7; 10 bases fit TRBD2. The CDR3 totals 14 residues. The germline V gene encodes CDR1 SGHVS and CDR2 FQNEAQ. DNA of the CDR3: TGTGCCAGCAGCTTCCGGACTAGCGGCTACGAGCGGTACTTC. Its translation is CASSFRTSGYERYF.

As concerns this clonotype: The junction differs from germline at one of its ends, possibly a read error. V usage is TRBV4-1 and J usage is TRBJ2-4, with no clear D. CDR1 is MGHRA and CDR2 is YSYEKL in the germline V gene. The CDR3 is 17 amino acids. The CDR3 bases are TGCGCCAGCAGCCAAGGTGACCGGTATTTAGCCAAATACATTCAGTACTTC. Encoded protein: CASSQGDRYLAKYIQYF.

With regard to this clonotype: Since the CDR3 does not end with the conserved phenylalanine or tryptophan, this likely comes from a read error. J is TRBJ2-2 and V is TRBV29-1; the match to TRBD2 covers 7 bases. The CDR3 runs to 12 residues. CDR1 is SQVTM, CDR2 ANQGSEA, per germline. The DNA for the CDR3 is TGCAGCGTTGAACTGGATACGGGGGGGCTGTTTCTT. Amino acids: CSVELDTGGLFL.

This clonotype was seen ten or more times. It is likely a read error, because the conserved phenylalanine at the end of the CDR3 is missing. The DNA is left out, because the CDR3 cannot be placed on it with certainty; the CDR3 is given as TCRdb lists it. The genes are TRBV12-5 and TRBJ2-1; TRBD1 is taken as the D call from the table, unchecked against the DNA. Germline-derived CDR1 and CDR2 are LGHNT and FRNRAP. The length of the CDR3 is 10 amino acids, counting both ends. The CDR3 sequence is CASGLGQGLL.

This clonotype was recorded many times. The chain's CDR3 is CASTKSGTSGYNEQFF. CDR3 nucleotides: TGTGCCAGCACGAAGTCTGGGACTAGCGGATACAATGAGCAGTTCTTC. V and J are TRBV12-3 or TRBV12-4 and TRBJ2-1, with 11 bases that match TRBD2. This CDR3 is 16 amino acids long. The J segment lost 4 bases and the V segment lost 7 bases, leaving 9 bases of the junction unmatched.

The chain has TRBV12-3 or TRBV12-4 and TRBJ2-1, with TRBD2 matching 8 bases. This CDR3 comprises 15 residues. V was pared by 11 bases and J by 8 bases, with 17 bases of the junction left unmatched. CDR3 in DNA: TGTGCCGGCGGAGACGAGCGGGGGTCCCCCGATGAGCAGTTCTTC. Its protein product is CAGGDERGSPDEQFF.

A remark on this clonotype: The CDR3 ends on some other residue instead of the conserved phenylalanine or tryptophan, so this is likely a read error. Because the CDR3's place on the DNA is in doubt, the DNA is left out and the CDR3 is given as listed by TCRdb. This chain links TRBV11-2 with TRBJ2-2. The CDR3 sequence runs 13 residues, both termini included. Germline V gives CDR1 SGHAT, CDR2 FQNNGV. The CDR3 is CSSSLEPAGELFC.

Regarding this clonotype: A much larger clone is a single base away; this may be a read error. The chain is built from TRBV7-8 and TRBJ2-1; 11 bases match TRBD2. There are 15 residues in the CDR3. Germline CDR1 reads SGHVS; CDR2 reads FQNEAQ. CDR3 DNA sequence: TGTGCCAGCGGCTTAGAGGCTAGCGGGAGGTTTGAGCAGTTCTTC. Encoded protein: CASGLEASGRFEQFF. Supplemented by reference TRBV7-8 and TRBJ2-1, the full variable domain reads GAGVSQSPRYKVAKRGQDVALRCDPISGHVSLFWYQQALGQGPEFLTYFQNEAQLDKSGLPSDRFFAERPEGSVSTLKIQRTQQEDSAVYLCASGLEASGRFEQFFGPGTRLTVL.

The genes are TRBV11-3 and TRBJ2-1; maybe TRBD2 (6 bases). The CDR3 is 14 amino acids. Trimming pared 5 bases from V and 13 bases from J, leaving 21 bases between. CDR1 SGHNT and CDR2 YENEEA come from the germline V gene. The CDR3 coding sequence is TGTGCCAGCAGCATAGTTTTGGGGGGTGTTGAACAGTTCTTC. It codes for CASSIVLGGVEQFF.

This clonotype occurred once. This may arise from a read error, as a much more abundant clone is one base away. Since no conserved phenylalanine or tryptophan closes the CDR3, a read error is the likely cause. The DNA is omitted, as the CDR3 cannot be located on it reliably, and the CDR3 follows TCRdb's listing. The CDR3 spells CASGLWAKRFL. The gene calls are TRBV12-5 and TRBJ2-1. The CDR3 comprises 11 residues, both ends counted. From germline, CDR1 is LGHNT and CDR2 FRNRAP.

This clonotype was seen repeatedly, ten times or more. The chain uses TRBV29-1 and TRBJ2-1; 7 positions agree with TRBD2. With V trimmed by 4 bases and J by 5 bases, 11 bases remained unmatched. CDR1 SQVTM and CDR2 ANQGSEA come from the germline V gene. This CDR3 is built from 15 residues. CDR3 nucleotides: TGCAGCGTTGGTTCGGTGGGAGGGTGGGACAATGAGCAGTTCTTC. This codes for CSVGSVGGWDNEQFF.

The chain has TRBV11-2 and TRBJ2-3; D is possibly TRBD2 (6 bases). Per the germline V gene, CDR1 is SGHAT and CDR2 is FQNNGV. The CDR3 extends over 14 amino acids. The ends were cut back, 5 bases at V and 11 bases at J, with 20 bases in the middle. The CDR3 DNA follows: TGTGCCAGCAGCCTGGGACTCCCCACAGACAAGCAGTATTTT. Residues: CASSLGLPTDKQYF.

Note on this clonotype: The germline gene is not matched at one end of the junction; a read error may be the cause. This chain joins TRBV11-2 and TRBJ1-6, with a tentative D call TRBD1 (5 bases). The V gene's germline CDR1 is SGHAT and CDR2 FQNNGV. This CDR3 has 15 residues. CDR3 nucleotide sequence: TGTGCCAGTAGCTTAGAAACAGGATGCAATCCACCCCTCCACTTT. It translates to CASSLETGCNPPLHF.